This T cell receptor (beta chain) was found in a study of early T cells in non-severe SARS-CoV-2 infection. Study summary: Sequencing of bulk RNA from unsorted whole blood was done, without chain pairing.

On this clonotype itself: Its target is unknown.

The CDR3 spans 13 residues. Trimming took off 2 bases at V and 9 bases at J, with 11 bases between the two ends. Germline CDR1 and CDR2: SGHTA and FQGTGA. Individual cDNA molecules received unique molecular identifiers. MiXCR was run by TCRdb on the 5' RACE reads, yielding one entry per CDR3 protein. This sample yields fewer than 55,000 distinct CDR3 sequences, of which less than 9.5% are seen a single time; roughly 4% belongs to the top ten. The study, taken as a whole, reports: Matching against VDJdb likely underestimated virus-specific expansions, favoring anti-spike CD8.

The sample taken for sequencing was whole blood. V and J are TRBV7-3 and TRBJ2-4; D is perhaps TRBD1 (5 bases). This TCR was sampled from an adult who was a healthcare worker with PCR-confirmed SARS-CoV-2 infection or an uninfected control (not recorded which). The CDR3: CASSLETAGIQYF. The DNA of the CDR3 is TGTGCCAGCAGCTTAGAGACAGCAGGCATTCAGTACTTC.